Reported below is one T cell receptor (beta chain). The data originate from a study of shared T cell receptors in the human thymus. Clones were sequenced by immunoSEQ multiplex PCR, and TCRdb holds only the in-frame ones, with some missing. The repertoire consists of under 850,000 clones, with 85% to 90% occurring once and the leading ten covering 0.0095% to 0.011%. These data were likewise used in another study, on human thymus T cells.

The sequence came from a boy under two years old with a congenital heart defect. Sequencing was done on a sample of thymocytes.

The CDR3 coding sequence is TGTGCCAGCAGCGACGAATCCCTAGCGGAGGGCGTTCAGTACTTC. Residues: CASSDESLAEGVQYF. V and J are TRBV9 and TRBJ2-4; TRBD2 matches 7 bases. The CDR3 is 15 amino acids. Losses at the gene ends were 3 bases for V and 11 bases for J; bases not matched to a gene: 14. The germline V gene encodes CDR1 SGDLS and CDR2 YYNGEE.